These 19 T cell receptor beta chains share one sample of origin, sequenced in a study of T cell changes during pregnancy in multiple sclerosis. Generated by immunoSEQ multiplex PCR, the TCRdb table keeps only in-frame clones and is missing some. This sample carries about 38,000 clones, 88% of them seen once, and the ten largest clones take around 7%. The sample was CD8+ T cells from peripheral blood mononuclear cells, taken in the third trimester of pregnancy. The receptors here all came from a female donor with multiple sclerosis, enrolled in a pregnancy study.

The J gene is TRBJ2-1, the V gene TRBV13; 7 bases are a match to TRBD1. Germline CDR1 PRHDT, CDR2 FYEKMQ (reference sequence). The CDR3 extends over 15 amino acids. Trimming cost V 1 base and J 2 bases; bases outside gene matches: 2. The CDR3 protein is CASSLEQGTYNEQFF. For the CDR3, the DNA is TGTGCCAGCAGCTTAGAACAGGGGACCTACAATGAGCAGTTCTTC.

V is TRBV6-1 and J is TRBJ2-7, with TRBD2 matching over 8 bases. Trimming cost V 3 bases and J 0 bases; bases outside gene matches: 4. This CDR3 region has 15 residues. CDR1 and CDR2 (germline): MNHNS, SASEGT. The CDR3: CASSDMSGGSYEQYF. The CDR3, as DNA: TGTGCCAGCAGTGATATGAGCGGGGGCTCCTACGAGCAGTACTTC.

The V gene is TRBV9, the J gene TRBJ1-1, with D possibly being TRBD1 (6 bases). CDR3 size: 12 residues. Germline CDR1 reads SGDLS; CDR2 reads YYNGEE. V was shortened by 7 bases and J by 6 bases, with 13 bases between the two germline ends. The CDR3 sequence is CASRGEGAEAFF. The CDR3 DNA reads TGTGCCAGCCGCGGTGAGGGGGCTGAAGCTTTCTTT.

The J gene is TRBJ2-1, the V gene TRBV7-6; possibly TRBD2 for D (5 bases). V lost 0 bases and J lost 6, with 6 bases in between. Germline V CDR1 and CDR2: SGHVS, FNYEAQ. The CDR3 is 13 residues long. The CDR3 loop is CASSLAGANEQFF. CDR3 in DNA: TGTGCCAGCAGCTTAGCGGGAGCCAATGAGCAGTTCTTC.

The chain joins TRBV27 to TRBJ2-7; D is possibly TRBD1 (5 bases). V shed 0 bases and J shed 2 bases, with 11 bases lying between them. There are 15 residues in the CDR3. Germline CDR1 MNHEY, CDR2 SMNVEV (reference sequence). CDR3 loop: CASSLSSAGPYEQYF. DNA of the CDR3: TGTGCCAGCAGTTTATCGAGCGCAGGGCCCTACGAGCAGTACTTC.

The chain couples TRBV15 to TRBJ2-3; TRBD2 matches at 7 bases. Trimming took 9 bases from V and 2 from J; bases not matched to a gene: 8. CDR1 is LNHNV and CDR2 is YYDKDF in the germline V gene (reference sequence). The length of the CDR3 is 14 residues. Here the CDR3 DNA reads TGTGCCACAGGGGAGCGGGGCCACACAGATACGCAGTATTTT. As protein: CATGERGHTDTQYF.

The chain uses TRBV6-1 and TRBJ1-4; 10 positions match TRBD1. Looked up from germline, CDR1 is MNHNS and CDR2 is SASEGT. V was clipped by 4 bases and J by 7 bases; unmatched bases: 9. The CDR3 has 16 amino acids. The CDR3 DNA reads as TGTGCCAGCAGTGCCCTGACAGGGGGCGAGGGTGAAAAACTGTTTTTT. It codes for CASSALTGGEGEKLFF.

The V gene is TRBV16, the J gene TRBJ2-1; the match to TRBD2 covers 12 bases. Germline V lookup: CDR1 KGHSY, CDR2 FQNENV. The CDR3 length is 16 residues. The junction had 10 bases not matched to a gene; V was cut back by 5 bases and J by 8 bases. The DNA of the CDR3 is TGTGCCAGCAGCTATAGCCTAGCGGGGGGGCATCATGAGCAGTTCTTC. Translating it yields CASSYSLAGGHHEQFF. Combining the CDR3 with reference TRBV16 and TRBJ2-1 gives the whole variable domain GEEVAQTPKHLVRGEGQKAKLYCAPIKGHSYVFWYQQVLKNEFKFLISFQNENVFDETGMPKERFSAKCLPNSPCSLEIQATKLEDSAVYFCASSYSLAGGHHEQFFGPGTRLTVL.

Note on this clone: Additional DNA sequences in this sample encode the identical CDR3. V usage is TRBV30 and J usage is TRBJ1-2; 9 nucleotides agree with TRBD1. The CDR3 covers 14 residues. Germline CDR1 and CDR2: GTSNPN and SVGIG (reference sequence). V dropped 2 bases and J dropped 8; count of bases not matched to a gene: 9. The CDR3 DNA sequence: TGTGCCTGGAGTCCTGTGGGGACAGGGCACGGCTACACCTTC. Protein sequence: CAWSPVGTGHGYTF.

This chain joins TRBV27 and TRBJ1-1; D is uncertain. Trimming took off 0 bases at V and 5 bases at J, with 13 bases between the two ends. Germline assignment: CDR1 MNHEY and CDR2 SMNVEV (reference sequence). This CDR3 spans 15 amino acids. Here the CDR3 DNA reads TGTGCCAGCAGTTTATCAGTTGAGGGTTGGACTGAAGCTTTCTTT. Translated: CASSLSVEGWTEAFF.

The chain employs TRBV2 and TRBJ1-1; D is possibly TRBD1 (6 bases). The CDR3 spans 13 residues. Germline CDR1 reads SNHLY; CDR2 reads FYNNEI. V shed 10 bases and J shed 0 bases, with 12 bases lying between them. The CDR3, as DNA: TGTGCCACCAACGACAGGATGAACACTGAAGCTTTCTTT. Protein product: CATNDRMNTEAFF.

The rearrangement links TRBV10-3 to TRBJ2-7, with 8 bases matching TRBD1. CDR1 is ENHRY and CDR2 is SYGVKD in the germline V gene. Germline trimming cut 3 bases from V and 6 bases from J; bases unmatched to any gene: 4. This CDR3 region has 13 residues. The CDR3 coding sequence is TGTGCCATCAGTGAAGACACAGGGGGCGAGCAGTACTTC. It codes for CAISEDTGGEQYF.

The chain carries TRBV4-1 and TRBJ2-5, with 11 bases aligning to TRBD2. Trimming took 4 bases from V and 4 from J; bases not matched to a gene: 2. Per germline, CDR1 MGHRA and CDR2 YSYEKL. This CDR3 contains 14 residues. CDR3 sequence: CASSPGTSGETQYF. CDR3 nucleotide sequence: TGCGCCAGCAGCCCCGGGACTAGCGGAGAGACCCAGTACTTC.

This clone was seen ten or more times. The chain carries TRBV9 and TRBJ2-3; D call uncertain. The CDR3 contains 14 residues. V lost 0 bases and J lost 13, with 18 bases in between. Germline CDR1 reads SGDLS; CDR2 reads YYNGEE. DNA for the CDR3: TGTGCCAGCAGCGTAGCCCTTAGCTTAACCCCCGAGTATTTT. Translation: CASSVALSLTPEYF.

DNA of the CDR3: TGTGCCAGCAGTGAAGGAGGGGGTTCTGGGGCCAACGTCCTGACTTTC. It yields the protein CASSEGGGSGANVLTF. The chain links TRBV6-1 to TRBJ2-6; a possible D gene is TRBD1 (6 bases). V gave up 1 base and J gave up 1 base, with 8 bases separating them. CDR3 size: 16 residues. Germline CDR1 is MNHNS and CDR2 is SASEGT.

The CDR3 DNA sequence: TGTGCCAGCAGTTCGGACAGCATTCTTTACAATGAGCAGTTCTTC. It encodes CASSSDSILYNEQFF. This chain joins TRBV27 and TRBJ2-1, with D possibly being TRBD1 (6 bases). Germline CDR1 MNHEY, CDR2 SMNVEV (reference sequence). V lost 4 bases, J lost 4 bases, and 14 bases lay in between. CDR3 length equals 15 residues.

This clone was seen once. The V gene is TRBV9, the J gene TRBJ2-1; tentatively, D is TRBD2 (7 bases). Trimming stripped 0 bases from V and 6 bases from J, with 13 bases between. The CDR3 length is 15 residues. Germline assignment: CDR1 SGDLS and CDR2 YYNGEE. CDR3 loop: CASSVGGGPFNEQFF. CDR3 in DNA: TGTGCCAGCAGCGTAGGCGGGGGCCCATTCAATGAGCAGTTCTTC.

The chain has TRBV2 and TRBJ1-4; D is perhaps TRBD1 (6 bases). This CDR3 spans 18 amino acids. Germline lookup yields CDR1 SNHLY and CDR2 FYNNEI. The V gene lost 2 bases and the J gene lost 7 bases, with 23 bases spanning the gap. CDR3 loop: CASSESQDSSHWGEKLFF. The CDR3 DNA follows: TGTGCCAGCAGTGAATCCCAGGACAGTTCACACTGGGGTGAAAAACTGTTTTTT. The full variable domain, rest sourced from reference TRBV2 and TRBJ1-4, is EPEVTQTPSHQVTQMGQEVILRCVPISNHLYFYWYRQILGQKVEFLVSFYNNEISEKSEIFDDQFSVERPDGSNFTLKIRSTKLEDSAMYFCASSESQDSSHWGEKLFFGSGTQLSVL.

This chain joins TRBV27 and TRBJ1-5, with no clear D. CDR1 is MNHEY and CDR2 is SMNVEV in the germline V gene (reference sequence). The CDR3 is 14 residues long. V was cut by 3 bases and J by 6 bases, with 12 bases left in between. The CDR3 sequence is CASSFVPVGQPQHF. The CDR3 DNA reads TGTGCCAGCAGTTTTGTCCCCGTCGGTCAGCCCCAGCATTTT.